This is a list of T cell receptor beta chains from one sample in a study of cytomegalovirus exposure and HLA in healthy donors. Repertoires were generated with immunoSEQ multiplex PCR, while TCRdb's copy carries only in-frame clones and drops some. Here the sample spans under 150,000 clones, roughly 85% being singletons. Material: PBMCs. The receptors stem from a man between 40 and 49 years old in good health and CMV-seronegative. The CDR3 runs from the conserved cysteine through the conserved F or W.

TRBJ2-2 | TRBV19 | CASRVQGNTGELFF
TRBJ2-7 | TRBV6-5 | CASGSSYEQYF
TRBJ1-4 | TRBV4-3 | CASSQDSATNEKLFF
TRBJ1-1 | TRBV11-1 | CASSSRKGQTNTEAFF
TRBJ2-1 | TRBV11-2 | CASSLIAGGYNEQFF
TRBJ2-3 | TRBV6-5 | CASSYRFFTDTQYF
TRBJ2-7 | TRBV5-4 | CASSLFPRGVMNYEQYF
TRBJ2-7 | TRBV2 | CASSAGGHYEQYF
TRBJ1-1 | TRBV11-2 | CASSLGQGAEAFF
TRBJ2-2 | TRBV9 | CASSVTGVRSTGELFF
TRBJ1-2 | TRBV5-5 | CASSPTTGENYGYTF
TRBJ1-6 | TRBV6-1 | CASSETSPMNSPLHF
TRBJ1-1 | TRBV10-3 | CAIALGDMNTEAFF
TRBJ2-3 | TRBV6-1 | CASSEDRSTDTQYF
TRBJ2-6 | TRBV29-1 | CSVVLAGANVLTF
TRBJ2-3 | TRBV6-1 | CASSEVGLGGTDTQYF
TRBJ2-3 | TRBV7-2 | CASSSGLAGLDTQYF